This T cell receptor beta chain was sequenced for a study of blood T cell repertoires in COVID-19. Across the whole study: Whether acute or convalescent, the COVID-19 samples came from the United States, Italy and Spain. T cells, B-cell-depleted T cells, or PBMCs provided the cDNA or gDNA that served as material.

Those enrolled in Seattle joined during active infection and were followed longitudinally afterward. Per the authors' pipeline: Researchers report that nucleated cell counts were estimated from reference gene primer amplification. Data came from immunoSEQ multiplex PCR; TCRdb stores just in-frame clones and leaves some out. For V, J and clone size, that table is used; D and trimming come from the DNA. The profile shows about 80,000 clones, approximately 85% of them singletons. The material sequenced was peripheral blood. The TCR originated in a man in his fifties with COVID-19, enrolled during active disease.

The CDR3 nucleotides are TGTGCCAGCAGCCTCCGACTAGCGGGAGAAGGTAATGAGCAGTTCTTC. It translates to CASSLRLAGEGNEQFF. This chain connects TRBV4-2 to TRBJ2-1; 12 bases agree with TRBD2. With V trimmed by 4 bases and J by 7 bases, 8 bases remained unmatched. The CDR3 is 16 residues long. CDR1 is LGHNA and CDR2 is YNFKEQ in the germline V gene.